This T cell receptor beta chain was documented in a study of blood T cell repertoires in COVID-19 (dated by TCRdb to 2018 to 2020). The study in broad terms: Collaborator samples came from the United States, Italy and Spain and covered acute and convalescent phases of COVID-19. The prospective study material was composed of cDNA or gDNA derived from T cells, B-cell-depleted T cells, or PBMCs. Subjects who had been exposed to COVID-19, were actively infected with it, or had recovered from it provided the deeply sampled blood TCRbeta repertoires that made up the dataset. The repertoires were released in a freely available public database intended as a resource for research on the immune response to SARS-CoV-2. Samples were obtained from the ongoing ImmuneRACE study (first 160 participants) and from over 1,000 subjects provided by 6 global collaborators. A de-identified subject ID, COVID-19 status, age in years and sex were almost always included in the sample metadata. HLA class I and class II types, where available, came from metadata supplied by the sample provider rather than from assay-based typing. The research as a whole found: How much clinical and demographic metadata was included differed by source and by participant, and the metadata was provided uncurated.

In Seattle, one collaborating source enrolled patients while the infection was active and tracked those patients longitudinally over the course of disease. Each collaborating institution followed its own protocols to collect whole blood in K2EDTA tubes. For TCRbeta analysis, collaborator samples were shipped as frozen whole blood, as isolated PBMCs, or as DNA extracted from either sample type. Measured from the cysteine to the phenylalanine, the CDR3 is 15 residues long. The kept DNA is CDR3 alone, 45 bases in frame from the first base. CDR1 is given as MNHEY and CDR2 as SVGAGI, both from the germline V gene. After removal of 2 bases from V and 7 bases from J, the junction retains 10 bases not matched to a gene. TCRbeta CDR3 regions were amplified from genomic DNA using the immunoSEQ Assay, a bias-controlled multiplex PCR. Concerning the study's data processing: Within the assay, amplification of reference gene primers was used to estimate how many nucleated cells each sample contained. Sequence reads were collapsed and filtered to measure the absolute abundance of every unique TCRbeta CDR3 rearrangement. For each sample, productive Simpson clonality was calculated by taking the square root of Simpson's diversity index across productive rearrangements. This is the immuneACCESS table as TCRdb keeps it, with only in-frame sequences that have V and J called. A part of the clones is gone; compared with another copy, unresolved V genes explain less than half, and the rest is unexplained. Clone size and the V and J calls come from that table; the DNA yielded D and trimming. Recorded for this sample are roughly 380,000 clones; about 91% of them occurred a single time. The ten largest clones take up 1.5% to 1.8% of the sample.

As to this clone: This clone's antigen is unknown. No clone much larger than this one lies a single base away; base qualities are absent.

This receptor chain uses TRBV6-5 and TRBJ1-2, with TRBD1 matching 7 junction bases. Sequencing was performed on peripheral blood. The sequence derives from a woman between 35 and 50 years old with COVID-19, enrolled during active disease. The base sequence is TGTGCCAGCAGTTACGACAGGGCTATGGAGAGTGGCTACACCTTC. Its product reads: CASSYDRAMESGYTF.